These 9 T cell receptor beta chains were all obtained from the same sample, sequenced in a study of identical twins. MiXCR, run by TCRdb on the 5' RACE reads, gives a single entry per CDR3 protein. The data hold 450,000 or so distinct CDR3 sequences, with approximately 24% observed a single time. This sample also appeared in a second study, on T cells expressing NK-cell markers.

The sequenced sample consisted of CD4+ T cells sorted from blood. These receptors all come from a woman aged 18-35 years in good health.

This clonotype was observed a handful of times. The gene calls are TRBV3-1 and TRBJ1-4; 9 positions agree with TRBD1. After removal of 4 bases from V and 8 bases from J, the junction contained 11 bases not matched to a gene. This CDR3 comprises 16 residues. Per the germline V gene, CDR1 is LGHDT and CDR2 is YNNKEL (reference sequence). The CDR3 loop is CASSRKGTGRGEKLFF. In DNA, the CDR3 is TGTGCCAGCAGCCGAAAAGGGACAGGGAGAGGCGAAAAACTGTTTTTT.

The chain uses TRBV25-1 and TRBJ2-1, with 11 bases that match TRBD2. This CDR3 is 22 amino acids long. Germline V gene data show CDR1 as MGHDK and CDR2 as SYGVNS. The ends lost 6 bases at V and 0 bases at J; junction bases unmatched: 22. CDR3 coding DNA: TGTGCCAGCAGCCTAACCGGGACTAGCGGATTTACTCTCCAATTCTCCTACAATGAGCAGTTCTTC. Residues: CASSLTGTSGFTLQFSYNEQFF.

This chain uses TRBV3-1 with TRBJ1-2; possibly TRBD1 for D (5 bases). Germline assignment: CDR1 LGHDT and CDR2 YNNKEL (reference sequence). CDR3 size: 13 residues. Trimming pared 1 base from V and 8 bases from J, leaving 11 bases between. The CDR3 sequence is CASSQARDGGYTF. Written as DNA, the CDR3 is TGTGCCAGCAGCCAAGCCAGGGACGGAGGCTACACCTTC.

This clonotype was detected many times. The chain is built from TRBV25-1 and TRBJ2-1, with 8 positions matching TRBD2. J lost 9 bases, V lost 5 bases, and 9 bases had no gene match. The CDR3 is 14 residues long. Germline values: CDR1 MGHDK, CDR2 SYGVNS. The CDR3 loop reads CASSSLAGRTEQFF. The CDR3 nucleotides are TGTGCCAGCAGTAGTTTAGCGGGACGCACTGAGCAGTTCTTC. The variable domain in full, completed from reference TRBV25-1 and TRBJ2-1, reads EADIYQTPRYLVIGTGKKITLECSQTMGHDKMYWYQQDPGMELHLIHYSYGVNSTEKGDLSSESTVSRIRTEHFPLTLESARPSHTSQYLCASSSLAGRTEQFFGPGTRLTVL.

The chain carries TRBV6-1 and TRBJ1-3, with 10 bases lining up with TRBD1. This CDR3 comprises 14 residues. With 6 bases clipped from V and 4 bases from J, the junction kept 3 bases outside the gene matches. The V gene's germline CDR1 is MNHNS and CDR2 SASEGT. CDR3 sequence: CASSDRGLGNTIYF. The CDR3 nucleotides are TGTGCCAGCAGCGACAGGGGGCTCGGAAACACCATATATTTT.

The chain recombines TRBV12-3 or TRBV12-4 with TRBJ2-1; TRBD2 aligns across 8 bases. The CDR3 loop spans 14 amino acids. V lost 8 bases to trimming and J lost 4 bases; unmatched junction nucleotides: 7. The CDR3 DNA sequence: TGTGCCAGCCGGTCAGCGGGGGCTTACAATGAGCAGTTCTTC. It encodes CASRSAGAYNEQFF.

At least ten counts were recorded for this clonotype. V and J are TRBV20-1 and TRBJ2-3; D not certain. Trimming took off 3 bases at V and 1 base at J, with 8 bases between the two ends. CDR1 is DFQATT and CDR2 is SNEGSKA in the germline V gene (reference sequence). CDR3 size: 13 residues. CDR3 sequence reads: CSASPGGTDTQYF. The CDR3 DNA sequence: TGCAGTGCTAGTCCCGGCGGCACAGATACGCAGTATTTT.

V and J are TRBV20-1 and TRBJ2-1; the D gene could be TRBD1 or TRBD2 (5 bases each). Germline CDR1 DFQATT, CDR2 SNEGSKA (reference sequence). The CDR3 is made up of 17 amino acids. With 1 base removed from V and 8 bases from J, the gap between germline ends came to 24 bases. For the CDR3, the DNA is TGCAGTGCTAGAGCGTCCGGACCGGACCGGGGCCGGGATGAGCAGTTCTTC. This sequence encodes CSARASGPDRGRDEQFF.

The rearrangement uses TRBV20-1 and TRBJ1-2; D possibly corresponds to TRBD1 (6 bases). The V gene's germline CDR1 is DFQATT and CDR2 SNEGSKA (reference sequence). The CDR3 is 15 amino acids. V lost 3 bases and J lost 2, with 16 bases in between. Here the CDR3 DNA reads TGCAGTGCTAGTTTCCTGGGCAGGGGAAACTATGGCTACACCTTC. Its translation is CSASFLGRGNYGYTF.